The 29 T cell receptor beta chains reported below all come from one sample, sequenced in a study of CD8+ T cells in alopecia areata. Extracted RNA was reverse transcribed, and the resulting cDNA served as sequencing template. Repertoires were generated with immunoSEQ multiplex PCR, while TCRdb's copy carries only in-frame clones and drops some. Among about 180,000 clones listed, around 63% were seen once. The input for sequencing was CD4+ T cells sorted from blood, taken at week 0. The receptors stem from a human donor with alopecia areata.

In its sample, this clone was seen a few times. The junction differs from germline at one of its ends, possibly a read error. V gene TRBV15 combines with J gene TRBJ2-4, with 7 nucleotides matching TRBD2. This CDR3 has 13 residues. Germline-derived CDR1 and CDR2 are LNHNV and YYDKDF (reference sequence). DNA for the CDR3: TGTGCCACCAGCAGAGACGAGTCGGGGGGACGAATATTC. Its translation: CATSRDESGGRIF.

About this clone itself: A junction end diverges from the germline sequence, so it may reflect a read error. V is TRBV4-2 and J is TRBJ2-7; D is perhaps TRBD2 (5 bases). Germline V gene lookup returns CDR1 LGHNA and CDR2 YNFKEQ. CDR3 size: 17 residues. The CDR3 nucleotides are TGTGCCAGCAGCCAAGAAGTGGCTAGCTCCCACTCCGACGAGCAGTACTTC. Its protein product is CASSQEVASSHSDEQYF.

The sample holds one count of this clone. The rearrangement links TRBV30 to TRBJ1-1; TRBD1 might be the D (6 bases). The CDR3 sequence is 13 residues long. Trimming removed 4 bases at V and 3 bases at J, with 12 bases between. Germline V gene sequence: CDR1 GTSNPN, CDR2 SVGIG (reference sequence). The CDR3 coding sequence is TGTGCCTGGACCTTGGACAGCTACACTGAAGCTTTCTTT. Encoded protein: CAWTLDSYTEAFF.

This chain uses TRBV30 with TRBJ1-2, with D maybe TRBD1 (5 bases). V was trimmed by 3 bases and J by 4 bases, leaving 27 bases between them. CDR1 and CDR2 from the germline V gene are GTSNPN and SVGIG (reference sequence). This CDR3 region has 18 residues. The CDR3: CAWSTVFKRQRLTYGYTF. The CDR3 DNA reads TGTGCCTGGAGCACAGTATTCAAACGACAGCGGCTTACCTATGGCTACACCTTC.

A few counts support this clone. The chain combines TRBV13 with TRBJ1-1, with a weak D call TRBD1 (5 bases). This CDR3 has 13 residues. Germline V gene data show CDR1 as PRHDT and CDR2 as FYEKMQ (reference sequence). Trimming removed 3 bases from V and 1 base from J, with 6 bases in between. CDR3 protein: CASSLTENTEAFF. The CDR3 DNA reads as TGTGCCAGCAGCTTGACAGAGAACACTGAAGCTTTCTTT.

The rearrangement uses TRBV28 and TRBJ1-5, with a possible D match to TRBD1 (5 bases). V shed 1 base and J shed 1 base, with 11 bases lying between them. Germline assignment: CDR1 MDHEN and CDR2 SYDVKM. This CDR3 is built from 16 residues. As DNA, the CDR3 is TGTGCCAGCAGTTTATTGGGGGGTTTAAGCAATCAGCCCCAGCATTTT. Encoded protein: CASSLLGGLSNQPQHF.

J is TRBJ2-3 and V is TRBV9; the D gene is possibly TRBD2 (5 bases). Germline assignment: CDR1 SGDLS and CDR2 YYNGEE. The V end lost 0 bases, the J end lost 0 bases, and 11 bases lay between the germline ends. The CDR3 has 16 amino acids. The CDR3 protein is CASSVDRGLSTDTQYF. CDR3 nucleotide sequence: TGTGCCAGCAGCGTAGATCGCGGACTGAGCACAGATACGCAGTATTTT.

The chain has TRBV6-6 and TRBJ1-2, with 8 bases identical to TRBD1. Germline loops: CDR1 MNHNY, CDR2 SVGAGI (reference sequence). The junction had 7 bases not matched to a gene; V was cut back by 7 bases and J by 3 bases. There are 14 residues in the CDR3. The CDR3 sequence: CASTRQGNDYGYTF. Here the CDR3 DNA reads TGTGCCAGCACCAGACAGGGGAACGACTATGGCTACACCTTC.

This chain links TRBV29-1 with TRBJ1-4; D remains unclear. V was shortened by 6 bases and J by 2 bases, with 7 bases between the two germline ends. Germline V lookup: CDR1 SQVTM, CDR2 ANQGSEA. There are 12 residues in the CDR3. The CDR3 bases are TGCAGCGTCGGAAATACTAATGAAAAACTGTTTTTT. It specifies CSVGNTNEKLFF.

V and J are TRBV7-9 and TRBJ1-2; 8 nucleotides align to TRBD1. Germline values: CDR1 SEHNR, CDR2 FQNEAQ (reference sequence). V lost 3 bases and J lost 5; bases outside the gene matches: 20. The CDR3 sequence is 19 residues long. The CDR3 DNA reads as TGTGCCAGCAGCTTGCTCCCTTTGGGACAGGTCAAGAATGTTTATGGCTACACCTTC. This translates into CASSLLPLGQVKNVYGYTF.

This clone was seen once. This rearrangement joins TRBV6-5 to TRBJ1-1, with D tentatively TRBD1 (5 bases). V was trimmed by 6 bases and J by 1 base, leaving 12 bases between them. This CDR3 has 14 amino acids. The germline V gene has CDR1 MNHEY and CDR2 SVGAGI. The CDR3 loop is CASSTLQGNTEAFF. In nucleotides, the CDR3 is TGTGCCAGCAGCACACTCCAGGGGAACACTGAAGCTTTCTTT.

The CDR3 DNA reads TGTGCCAGCAGTGACCACGGACGGATCTATGGCTACACCTTC. This sequence encodes CASSDHGRIYGYTF. The gene calls are TRBV2 and TRBJ1-2; no reliable D call. Germline CDR1 SNHLY, CDR2 FYNNEI. The CDR3 consists of 14 residues. Trimming left V 3 bases short and J 4 bases short, with 12 bases between.

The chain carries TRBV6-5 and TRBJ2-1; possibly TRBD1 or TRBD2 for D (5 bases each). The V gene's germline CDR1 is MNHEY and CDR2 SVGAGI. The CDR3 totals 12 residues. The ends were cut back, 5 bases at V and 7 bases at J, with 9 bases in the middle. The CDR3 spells CASSTWGNEQFF. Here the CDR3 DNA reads TGTGCCAGCAGTACCTGGGGGAATGAGCAGTTCTTC.

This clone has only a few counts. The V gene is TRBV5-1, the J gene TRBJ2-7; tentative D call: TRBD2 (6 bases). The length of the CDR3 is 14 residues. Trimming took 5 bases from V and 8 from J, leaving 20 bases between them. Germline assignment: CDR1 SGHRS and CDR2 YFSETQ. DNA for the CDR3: TGCGCCAGCAGGGCAGGACGGGAAGGGAGGAAGCAGTACTTC. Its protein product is CASRAGREGRKQYF.

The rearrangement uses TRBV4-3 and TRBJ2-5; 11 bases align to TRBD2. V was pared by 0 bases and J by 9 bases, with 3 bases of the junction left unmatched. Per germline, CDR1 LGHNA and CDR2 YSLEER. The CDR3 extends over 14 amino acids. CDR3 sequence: CASSQDLGLAAQYF. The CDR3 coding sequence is TGCGCCAGCAGCCAAGATTTGGGACTAGCGGCCCAGTACTTC.

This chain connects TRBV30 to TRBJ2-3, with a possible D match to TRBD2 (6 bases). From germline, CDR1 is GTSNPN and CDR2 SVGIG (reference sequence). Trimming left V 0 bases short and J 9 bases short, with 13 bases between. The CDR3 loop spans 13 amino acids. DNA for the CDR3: TGTGCCTGGAGTGTTAAAGCGGGTTGGACGCAGTATTTT. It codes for CAWSVKAGWTQYF.

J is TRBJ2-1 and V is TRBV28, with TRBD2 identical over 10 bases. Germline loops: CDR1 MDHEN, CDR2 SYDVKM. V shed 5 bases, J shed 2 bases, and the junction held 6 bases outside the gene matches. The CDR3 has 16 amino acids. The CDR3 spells CASSPYLAGAYNEQFF. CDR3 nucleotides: TGTGCCAGCAGTCCCTATCTAGCGGGGGCCTACAATGAGCAGTTCTTC.

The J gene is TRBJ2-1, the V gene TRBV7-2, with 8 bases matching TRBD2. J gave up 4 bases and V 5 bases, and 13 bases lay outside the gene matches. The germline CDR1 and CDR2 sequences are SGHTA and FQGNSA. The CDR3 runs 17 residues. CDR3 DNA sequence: TGTGCCAGCAGCGCCCGTCGGGGGGCGGGAGGTTACAATGAGCAGTTCTTC. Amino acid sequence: CASSARRGAGGYNEQFF.

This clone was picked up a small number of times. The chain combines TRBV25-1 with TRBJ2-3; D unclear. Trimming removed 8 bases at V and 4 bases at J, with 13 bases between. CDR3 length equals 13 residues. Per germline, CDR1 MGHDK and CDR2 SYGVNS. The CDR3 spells CASREGNSDTQYF. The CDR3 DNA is TGTGCCAGCCGAGAAGGGAACTCAGATACGCAGTATTTT.

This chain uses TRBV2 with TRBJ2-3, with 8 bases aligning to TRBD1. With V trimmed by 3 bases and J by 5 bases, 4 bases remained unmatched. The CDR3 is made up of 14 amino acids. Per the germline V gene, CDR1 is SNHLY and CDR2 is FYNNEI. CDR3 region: CASSEDRVGDTQYF. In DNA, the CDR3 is TGTGCCAGCAGTGAGGACAGGGTGGGAGATACGCAGTATTTT.

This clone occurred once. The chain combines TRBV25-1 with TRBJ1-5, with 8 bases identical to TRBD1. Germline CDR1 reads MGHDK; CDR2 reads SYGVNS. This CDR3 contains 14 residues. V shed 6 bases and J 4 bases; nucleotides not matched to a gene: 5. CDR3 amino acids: CASSQTGENQPQHF. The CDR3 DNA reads TGTGCCAGCAGCCAGACAGGGGAGAATCAGCCCCAGCATTTT.

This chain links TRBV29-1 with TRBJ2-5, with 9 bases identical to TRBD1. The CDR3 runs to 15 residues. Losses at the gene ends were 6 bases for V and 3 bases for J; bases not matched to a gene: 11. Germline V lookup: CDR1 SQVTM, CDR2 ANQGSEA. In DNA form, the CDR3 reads TGCAGCGTCAGACTCGGGACAGGGAGGGAAGAGACCCAGTACTTC. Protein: CSVRLGTGREETQYF.

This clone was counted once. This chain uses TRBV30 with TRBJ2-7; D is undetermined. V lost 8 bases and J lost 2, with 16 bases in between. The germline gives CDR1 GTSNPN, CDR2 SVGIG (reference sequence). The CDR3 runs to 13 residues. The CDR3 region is CAGWMFGTYEQYF. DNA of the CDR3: TGTGCCGGGTGGATGTTTGGGACCTACGAGCAGTACTTC.

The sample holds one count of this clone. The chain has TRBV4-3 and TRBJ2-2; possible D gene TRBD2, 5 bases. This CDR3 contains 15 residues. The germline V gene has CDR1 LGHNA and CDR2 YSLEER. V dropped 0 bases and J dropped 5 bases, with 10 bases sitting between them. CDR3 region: CASSQDGGGTGELFF. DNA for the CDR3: TGCGCCAGCAGCCAAGATGGCGGAGGAACCGGGGAGCTGTTTTTT.

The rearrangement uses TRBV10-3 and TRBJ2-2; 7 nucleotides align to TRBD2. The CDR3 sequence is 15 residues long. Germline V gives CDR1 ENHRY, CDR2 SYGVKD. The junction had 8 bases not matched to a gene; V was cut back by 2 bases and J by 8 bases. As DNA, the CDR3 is TGTGCCATCAGTGAGATGGCTAGCGGAGGGGGGGAGCTGTTTTTT. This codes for CAISEMASGGGELFF.

CDR3 amino acids: CASSRGLGTEAFF. The CDR3 bases are TGTGCCAGCAGCAGGGGTTTGGGCACTGAAGCTTTCTTT. The chain employs TRBV25-1 and TRBJ1-1, with D perhaps matching TRBD1 (6 bases). V was shortened by 6 bases and J by 4 bases, with 12 bases between the two germline ends. The germline V gene has CDR1 MGHDK and CDR2 SYGVNS. This CDR3 spans 13 amino acids.

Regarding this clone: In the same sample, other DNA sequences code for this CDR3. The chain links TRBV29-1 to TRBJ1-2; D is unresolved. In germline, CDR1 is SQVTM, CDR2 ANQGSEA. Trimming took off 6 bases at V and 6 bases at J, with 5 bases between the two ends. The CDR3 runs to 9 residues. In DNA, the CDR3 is TGCAGCGTGTCGGATGGCTACACCTTC. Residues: CSVSDGYTF.

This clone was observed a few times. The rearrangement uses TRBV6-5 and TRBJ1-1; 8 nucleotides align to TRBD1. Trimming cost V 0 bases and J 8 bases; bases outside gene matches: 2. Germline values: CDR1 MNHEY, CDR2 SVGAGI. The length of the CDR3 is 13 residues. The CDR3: CASSYSRQGEAFF. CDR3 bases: TGTGCCAGCAGTTACTCCAGACAGGGGGAAGCTTTCTTT.

The CDR3 protein is CASSLLGPPFTEAFF. CDR3 DNA: TGTGCCAGCAGCTTGTTAGGGCCTCCGTTCACTGAAGCTTTCTTT. The rearrangement uses TRBV5-6 and TRBJ1-1; D remains unclear. Germline CDR1 is SGHDT and CDR2 is YYEEEE. Trimming took off 1 base at V and 4 bases at J, with 14 bases between the two ends. The CDR3 runs to 15 residues.